What follows is one T cell receptor beta chain and its context. It has no known antigen specificity. One base away there is no much larger clone; base qualities are not given. TCR beta rearrangements were amplified from genomic DNA isolated from peripheral blood, not from sorted cells or RNA. V lost 3 bases and J lost 2 bases; the stretch between them is 10 bases long. From the germline V gene (reference sequence), CDR1 is GTSNPN and CDR2 is SVGIG. Measured from the cysteine to the phenylalanine, the CDR3 is 14 residues long. The entry retains the CDR3 DNA only, 42 bases that are in frame from base 1. Using a mixed TRB-A/B primer pool, multiplex touch-down PCR amplified rearranged TRB sequences covering the V, D and J segments. Two consecutive PCR reactions with Phusion HS II polymerase added Illumina adapters and sample indices to the amplicons. Amplicons were gel-purified with the NucleoSpin Gel and PCR Clean-up kit, then checked with Qubit and an Agilent 2100 Bioanalyzer. The libraries were sequenced on an Illumina MiSeq with 600-cycle, single-indexed, paired-end runs. As for the authors' bioinformatics: TRB sequences were processed with MiXCR versions 2.12 and 3.0.5. A clone was defined as each unique CDR3 nucleotide sequence, and only productive sequences supported by at least two reads were kept. The repertoire metrics were Shannon diversity, evenness, clonality (defined as one minus evenness), and alpha-parameterized diversity profiles covering alpha 0 to 5. The IGoR algorithm was used to calculate generation probabilities of clones in the paired pre- and post-chemotherapy samples. The public reads were reanalyzed by TCRdb: fastp trimming at Q25, MiXCR alignment, in-frame beta chains only. Each CDR3 protein gets just one entry, which takes the most common genes and DNA from the rows behind it. TCRdb assigned the V and J calls; the authors' analysis was not used. The sample records about 4,800 distinct CDR3 sequences, roughly 20% of which are singletons. The ten largest make up just over 9% of the sample.

This sample is drawn from a study of T cell repertoires in aging, cancer and after chemotherapy (dated by TCRdb to about 2019). Turning to the overall study: Donors spanned six age groups from 30 or younger to 70 or older, with at least three individuals per group. Control TCR repertoires from healthy donors were recorded over several months to years, and clear clonal overlap was observed across re-sampling. The full dataset contained 7 million to 9.5 million TCR reads. Alongside approximately 97 healthy donors serving as a reference group, the cohort included approximately 210 cancer patients, of whom roughly 90 had hematological cancers and more than 120 had solid cancers. To examine immunoaging and T cell reconstitution after chemotherapy, the study profiled TCR beta repertoires in peripheral blood from healthy donors and cancer patients. General study outcomes and caveats: The authors noted that the repertoire data do not allow conclusions about immunological memory after chemotherapy. In healthy donors, the decline in TCR diversity with age was mainly explained by loss of richness, whereas in cancer patients loss of evenness was also found to contribute. Untreated patients with hematological or solid cancers showed significantly lower blood TCR diversity and higher clonality than age-matched healthy donors. Median generation probability increased over the chemotherapy interval in both cancer cohorts, suggesting repertoire reconstitution through rebound thymic output.

The rearrangement combines TRBV30 with TRBJ2-2; TRBD2 might be the D gene, on 6 matching bases. Sequences were obtained from blood. This clonotype was obtained from a human donor in good health. The donor label of this sample is uncertain. The nucleotide sequence reads as follows: TGTGCCTGGAGGGTCGGGGGTAACACCGGGGAGCTGTTTTTT. This gives the protein CAWRVGGNTGELFF.